This T cell receptor (beta chain) was documented in a study of blood T cell repertoires in COVID-19 (dated by TCRdb to the early 2020s). The study in broad terms: The collaborator samples originated in the United States, Italy and Spain and spanned the acute and convalescent phases of COVID-19. The prospective study material was composed of cDNA or gDNA derived from T cells, B-cell-depleted T cells, or PBMCs. The dataset comprised deeply sampled blood TCRbeta repertoires from subjects exposed to, actively infected with, or recovered from COVID-19. The repertoires were released in a freely available public database meant as a resource for research on the immune response to SARS-CoV-2. Samples came from the ongoing ImmuneRACE study (first 160 participants) plus 1,254 subjects from 6 global collaborators. Nearly every sample came with metadata listing a de-identified subject ID, COVID-19 status, age in years and sex. Where available, HLA class I and class II types were taken from metadata supplied by the sample provider and were not determined by assay-based typing. Overall study outcomes, separate from this receptor: Clinical and demographic metadata were provided uncurated, with the amount varying by source and participant.

The immunoSEQ Assay, a bias-controlled multiplex PCR, was used to amplify TCRbeta CDR3 regions from genomic DNA. From the authors' description of their analysis: Nucleated cell counts per sample were estimated from amplification of reference gene primers within the assay. To quantify the absolute abundance of each unique TCRbeta CDR3 rearrangement, sequence reads were collapsed and filtered. For each sample, productive Simpson clonality was calculated by taking the square root of Simpson's diversity index across productive rearrangements. Not all clones reach the TCRdb copy of this immuneACCESS table, which keeps in-frame sequences only. Checked studies attribute under half of the gap to unresolved V genes and leave the rest unexplained. Clone size and the V and J calls come from that table; the DNA yielded D and trimming. The sample contains fewer than 300,000 clones, approximately 86% of them found a single time. The top ten clonotypes cover 0.7% to 0.9% of the sample.

Points on this clone: There is no known antigen for this receptor. The sample holds no much larger clone one base away, and base qualities are not on file.

In the germline V gene, CDR1 corresponds to MNHEY and CDR2 to SVGAGI. The V end loses 8 bases and the J end loses 6 bases, and a stretch of 16 bases separates them. Measured from the cysteine to the phenylalanine, the CDR3 is 14 residues long. The retained sequence is limited to the CDR3, 42 bases, with the frame set at the first base. One collaborating source in Seattle enrolled patients during active infection and followed them longitudinally through the course of disease. The collaborating institutions used their own protocols to collect whole blood in K2EDTA tubes. Collaborator samples were shipped for TCRbeta analysis as frozen whole blood, isolated PBMCs, or DNA extracted from either sample type.

Sequenced sample: peripheral blood. The source is a human donor with COVID-19, enrolled during active disease. The donor label of this sample is uncertain. This chain joins TRBV6-5 to TRBJ2-2, and TRBD1 may be the D gene, going by 5 matching bases. The DNA sequence follows: TGTGCCAGCGGGGCGGCCTTTAGGTCCGGGGAGCTGTTTTTT. Its protein product is CASGAAFRSGELFF.